This T cell receptor (beta chain) appears in the sequencing data of a study of T-cell reconstitution after alpha-beta-depleted transplantation in children. Findings of the study overall: The study traced high day-60 TCRbeta diversity in some patients to surviving recipient T cells and thymic progenitors.

This CDR3 is 12 amino acids long. The V gene lost 5 bases and the J gene lost 6 bases, with 9 bases spanning the gap. This clonotype came up a few times. Its antigen remains unknown. Researchers prepared the TCRbeta library using unique molecular identifiers, the study reports. TCRdb re-called the PCR reads through MiXCR, storing one row per CDR3 protein. The repertoire holds about 510,000 distinct CDR3 sequences, with roughly 11% as singletons. V gene TRBV12-3 or TRBV12-4 combines with J gene TRBJ2-3; D gene unclear. Sequences were derived from PBMCs, mostly from graft donor cells, sampled 180 days after TCRalphabeta/CD19-depleted stem cell transplant. The TCR sequence derives from a female patient between 2 and 15 years old who had a stem cell transplant for aplastic anemia, so the T cells may come from the graft donor. For the CDR3, the DNA is TGTGCCAGCAGTGTAGATTCCGATACGCAGTATTTT. Translation gives CASSVDSDTQYF.